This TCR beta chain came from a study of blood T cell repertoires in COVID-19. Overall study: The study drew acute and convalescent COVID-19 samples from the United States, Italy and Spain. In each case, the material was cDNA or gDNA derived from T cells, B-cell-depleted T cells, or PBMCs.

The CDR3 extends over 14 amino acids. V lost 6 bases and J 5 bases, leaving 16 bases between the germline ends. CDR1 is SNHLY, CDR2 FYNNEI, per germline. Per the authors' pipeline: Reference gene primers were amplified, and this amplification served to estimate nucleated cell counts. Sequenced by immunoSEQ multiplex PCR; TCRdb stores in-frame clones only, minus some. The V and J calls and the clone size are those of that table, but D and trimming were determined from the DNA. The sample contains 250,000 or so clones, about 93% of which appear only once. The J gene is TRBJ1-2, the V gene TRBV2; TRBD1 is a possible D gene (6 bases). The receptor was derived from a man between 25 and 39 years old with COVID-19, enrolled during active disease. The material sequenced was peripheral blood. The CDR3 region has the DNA TGTGCCAGCAGAGCTACAGGGCCCCTATATGGCTACACCTTC. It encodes CASRATGPLYGYTF.